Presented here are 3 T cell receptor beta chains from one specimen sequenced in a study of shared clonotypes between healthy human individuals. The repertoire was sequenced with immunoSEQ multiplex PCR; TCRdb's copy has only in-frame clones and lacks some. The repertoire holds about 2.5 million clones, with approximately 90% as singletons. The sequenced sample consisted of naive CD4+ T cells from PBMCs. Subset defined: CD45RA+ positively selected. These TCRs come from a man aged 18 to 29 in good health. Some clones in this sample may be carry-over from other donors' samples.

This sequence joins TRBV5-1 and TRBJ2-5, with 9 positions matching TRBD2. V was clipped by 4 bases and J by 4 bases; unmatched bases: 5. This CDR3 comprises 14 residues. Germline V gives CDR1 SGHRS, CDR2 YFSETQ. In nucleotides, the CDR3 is TGCGCCAGCAGCGAGGGACTAGCACGAGAGACCCAGTACTTC. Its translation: CASSEGLARETQYF.

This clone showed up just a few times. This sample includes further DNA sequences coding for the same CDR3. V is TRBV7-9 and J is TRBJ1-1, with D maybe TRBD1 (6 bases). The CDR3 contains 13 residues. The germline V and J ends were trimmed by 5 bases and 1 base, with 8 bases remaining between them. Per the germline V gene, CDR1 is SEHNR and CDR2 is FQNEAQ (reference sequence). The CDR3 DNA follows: TGTGCCAGCAGCCTCAGGGGGAACACTGAAGCTTTCTTT. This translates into CASSLRGNTEAFF.

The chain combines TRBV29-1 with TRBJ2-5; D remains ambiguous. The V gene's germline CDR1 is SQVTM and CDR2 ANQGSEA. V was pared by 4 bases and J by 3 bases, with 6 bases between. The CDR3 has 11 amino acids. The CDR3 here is CSVALEETQYF. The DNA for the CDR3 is TGCAGCGTTGCTCTGGAAGAGACCCAGTACTTC. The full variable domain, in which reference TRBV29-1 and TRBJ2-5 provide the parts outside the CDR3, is SAVISQKPSRDICQRGTSLTIQCQVDSQVTMMFWYRQQPGQSLTLIATANQGSEATYESGFVIDKFPISRPNLTFSTLTVSNMSPEDSSIYLCSVALEETQYFGPGTRLLVL.